One sample yielded the 19 T cell receptor beta chains listed below, sequenced in a study of CD8 T cells in Susac syndrome. The RNA, roughly 0.45 to 1 ug, was put through reverse transcription using random hexamers. TCRdb recomputed calls from the immunoSEQ multiplex PCR reads with MiXCR, one row per CDR3 protein. There are some 180,000 distinct CDR3 sequences in the sample; around nine tenths occur only once, and over 0.075% lies in the top ten. Sequenced: CD4+ T cells from PBMCs. These receptors were taken from a human donor with Susac syndrome.

The chain carries TRBV11-2 and TRBJ1-5; D unclear. CDR3 length: 13 amino acids. Per germline, CDR1 SGHAT and CDR2 FQNNGV. V was cut by 4 bases and J by 3 bases, with 7 bases left in between. The CDR3 bases are TGTGCCAGCAGCTCATCTTACAATCAGCCCCAGCATTTT. As protein: CASSSSYNQPQHF.

DNA for the CDR3: TGTGCCAGCACTCTATGGGAGAGCCCAGGGGGTCAGCCCCAGCATTTT. Its translation is CASTLWESPGGQPQHF. The V and J genes are TRBV12-3 or TRBV12-4 and TRBJ1-5, with TRBD1 identical over 7 bases. Unmatched junction bases numbered 15, after V lost 7 bases and J lost 6 bases. The CDR3 spans 16 residues.

This clonotype is a singleton in its sample. The chain carries TRBV18 and TRBJ2-3, with D tentatively TRBD1 (6 bases). This CDR3 region has 17 residues. V lost 1 base and J 2 bases, leaving 16 bases between the germline ends. The germline gives CDR1 KGHSH, CDR2 LQKENI. The CDR3 loop is CASSPLSRGSYTDTQYF. DNA for the CDR3: TGTGCCAGCTCACCACTCTCTAGGGGGTCGTACACAGATACGCAGTATTTT.

The rearrangement uses TRBV10-3 and TRBJ2-7; 7 bases map to TRBD1. CDR3 length: 14 amino acids. V was clipped by 3 bases and J by 2 bases; unmatched bases: 4. Germline CDR1 and CDR2: ENHRY and SYGVKD. For the CDR3, the DNA is TGTGCCATCAGTGAAGAGACAGGGCCCTACGAGCAGTACTTC. Encoded protein: CAISEETGPYEQYF.

As DNA, the CDR3 is TGTGCCAGCTCAACCGCTAGCGGGAGCACAGATACGCAGTATTTT. This sequence encodes CASSTASGSTDTQYF. The V call is TRBV18, the J call TRBJ2-3, with 8 bases identical to TRBD2. There are 15 residues in the CDR3. The V gene end was trimmed by 5 bases and the J gene end by 0 bases; junction bases not matched to a gene: 4. The germline CDR1 and CDR2 sequences are KGHSH and LQKENI.

This sequence joins TRBV27 and TRBJ2-7; D is perhaps TRBD2 (6 bases). Germline CDR1 and CDR2: MNHEY and SMNVEV (reference sequence). V lost 6 bases and J lost 1, with 16 bases in between. This CDR3 has 15 amino acids. CDR3 region: CASRGLALISYEQYF. Written as DNA, the CDR3 is TGTGCCAGCAGGGGGCTAGCGTTAATTTCCTACGAGCAGTACTTC.

This sequence joins TRBV30 and TRBJ2-5, with 15 bases lining up with TRBD2. Germline CDR1 GTSNPN, CDR2 SVGIG (reference sequence). The ends lost 0 bases at V and 3 bases at J; junction bases unmatched: 5. The length of the CDR3 is 17 residues. The CDR3 spells CAWSVTRTSGGEETQYF. DNA of the CDR3: TGTGCCTGGAGTGTTACCCGGACTAGCGGGGGGGAAGAGACCCAGTACTTC.

V usage is TRBV5-4 and J usage is TRBJ1-2; D is unresolved. Trimming stripped 0 bases from V and 4 bases from J, with 13 bases between. The CDR3 spans 15 residues. Germline CDR1 and CDR2: SGHNT and YYREEE (reference sequence). DNA for the CDR3: TGTGCCAGCAGCTTGGGGACGGATGCTGTCTATGGCTACACCTTC. Amino acid sequence: CASSLGTDAVYGYTF.

V usage is TRBV7-9 and J usage is TRBJ2-1; 9 bases match TRBD1. The CDR3 is 16 residues long. V shed 5 bases and J 2 bases; nucleotides not matched to a gene: 7. Germline V gene data show CDR1 as SEHNR and CDR2 as FQNEAQ (reference sequence). The chain's CDR3 is CASSGPGQGTYNEQFF. Written as DNA, the CDR3 is TGTGCCAGCAGCGGACCGGGACAGGGTACCTACAATGAGCAGTTCTTC.

This clonotype has just a few counts. The chain carries TRBV19 and TRBJ1-1; no firm D call. The CDR3 loop spans 13 amino acids. Germline CDR1 and CDR2: LNHDA and SQIVND (reference sequence). Trimming stripped 6 bases from V and 6 bases from J, with 14 bases between. This chain's CDR3 is CASSLEVGAEAFF. DNA for the CDR3: TGTGCCAGTAGCCTAGAGGTCGGGGCTGAAGCTTTCTTT.

J is TRBJ1-6 and V is TRBV4-1, with D uncertain. Germline V gene data show CDR1 as MGHRA and CDR2 as YSYEKL. V was trimmed by 1 base and J by 1 base, leaving 8 bases between them. The CDR3 loop spans 16 amino acids. CDR3 DNA sequence: TGCGCCAGCAGCCAAGTGGGCAGGTCCTATAATTCACCCCTCCACTTT. Encoded protein: CASSQVGRSYNSPLHF.

The chain couples TRBV11-2 to TRBJ1-1; D possibly corresponds to TRBD1 (5 bases). CDR3 size: 16 residues. Between the trimmed V and J ends, which lost 3 bases and 0 bases, there was a span of 14 bases. Germline CDR1 reads SGHAT; CDR2 reads FQNNGV. In DNA, the CDR3 is TGTGCCAGCAGCTTGGGTGACAGAGTCTTGAACACTGAAGCTTTCTTT. This sequence encodes CASSLGDRVLNTEAFF.

The CDR3 DNA reads TGTGCCAGCTCGAGGGACAGGGCGATCAATCAGCCCCAGCATTTT. Its protein product is CASSRDRAINQPQHF. The chain carries TRBV18 and TRBJ1-5, with 9 bases matching TRBD1. Germline CDR1 KGHSH, CDR2 LQKENI. The V and J ends lost 6 bases and 3 bases, in that order; junction bases with no gene match: 6. The CDR3 length is 15 residues.

CDR3 sequence: CAIRGEGMRGYTF. CDR3 nucleotides: TGTGCCATCAGGGGAGAGGGCATGCGGGGCTACACCTTC. The V call is TRBV10-3, the J call TRBJ1-2; no firm D call. V lost 6 bases and J 8 bases, leaving 16 bases between the germline ends. This CDR3 is 13 amino acids long. Germline CDR1 is ENHRY and CDR2 is SYGVKD.

J is TRBJ2-5 and V is TRBV6-2 or TRBV6-3, with 8 bases lining up with TRBD1. CDR3 length equals 13 residues. V was clipped by 6 bases and J by 4 bases; unmatched bases: 4. Germline lookup yields CDR1 MNHEY and CDR2 SVGEGT. The CDR3 sequence is CASSRTGRETQYF. CDR3 sequence (DNA): TGTGCCAGCAGCCGGACAGGGAGAGAGACCCAGTACTTC.

V usage is TRBV28 and J usage is TRBJ1-5; TRBD1 is a possible D gene (5 bases). Deletions cut 2 bases from V and 7 bases from J, with 15 bases between. This CDR3 comprises 15 residues. Germline V CDR1 and CDR2: MDHEN, SYDVKM. This CDR3 reads CASSLIGREGQPQHF. In nucleotides, the CDR3 is TGTGCCAGCAGTTTAATTGGCAGGGAGGGCCAGCCCCAGCATTTT. The full variable domain, in which reference TRBV28 and TRBJ1-5 provide the parts outside the CDR3, is DVKVTQSSRYLVKRTGEKVFLECVQDMDHENMFWYRQDPGLGLRLIYFSYDVKMKEKGDIPEGYSVSREKKERFSLILESASTNQTSMYLCASSLIGREGQPQHFGDGTRLSIL.

This clonotype was observed once. The chain's CDR3 is CASSEAAARYGYTF. CDR3 coding DNA: TGTGCCAGCAGTGAAGCCGCGGCACGCTATGGCTACACCTTC. J is TRBJ1-2 and V is TRBV2; D gene ambiguous. Between the trimmed V and J ends, which lost 0 bases and 4 bases, there was a span of 9 bases. CDR3 length: 14 amino acids. Germline assignment: CDR1 SNHLY and CDR2 FYNNEI.

The chain is built from TRBV6-1 and TRBJ1-6; D perhaps matches TRBD1 (5 bases). V was pared by 1 base and J by 2 bases, with 6 bases between. The germline V gene has CDR1 MNHNS and CDR2 SASEGT. The CDR3 runs 15 residues. The CDR3 DNA is TGTGCCAGCAGTGAAGACAGGACCTATAATTCACCCCTCCACTTT. It translates to CASSEDRTYNSPLHF.

The gene calls are TRBV27 and TRBJ1-2; TRBD1 matches at 7 bases. The CDR3 spans 16 residues. V dropped 8 bases and J dropped 2; count of bases not matched to a gene: 14. CDR1 MNHEY and CDR2 SMNVEV come from the germline V gene (reference sequence). The CDR3 is CASGYLGTGENYGYTF. CDR3 sequence (DNA): TGTGCCAGCGGCTATCTGGGAACAGGGGAAAACTATGGCTACACCTTC.